A selection of T cell receptor beta chains follows, all from one sample in a study of T-cell memory formation after mild COVID-19. TCRdb re-analysed the 5' RACE reads in MiXCR, keeping a single row per CDR3 protein. The repertoire holds fewer than 650,000 distinct CDR3 sequences, with approximately 21% as singletons. Sequencing was carried out using PBMCs or a T cell subset sorted from them (not recorded which). The receptors stem from an adult woman who had mild COVID-19 (a few samples of this study predate the infection). Cell type and time point are not known. CDR3s leave out the opening cysteine and the closing phenylalanine or tryptophan. A D gene is named only where the DNA matches it firmly.

J gene	D gene	V gene	CDR3 protein
TRBJ2-5	.	TRBV30	AWSVGGETQY
TRBJ2-7	TRBD1	TRBV7-2	SSSSNRGPSEQY
TRBJ2-3	.	TRBV29-1	SAETGYSTDTQY
TRBJ2-2	TRBD1	TRBV7-2	ASSLDVWTGKTGELF
TRBJ1-2	TRBD1	TRBV29-1	SVQLAGQGLAT
TRBJ1-2	TRBD1	TRBV5-1	ASSTGELGYT
TRBJ2-7	.	TRBV7-8	ASSLSGLRSYEQY
TRBJ2-3	.	TRBV6-2/TRBV6-3	ASAESQSDTQY
TRBJ1-1	TRBD1	TRBV6-5	ASTDTGGAKAF
TRBJ2-3	TRBD2	TRBV5-1	ASSPVLAGESTDTQY
TRBJ2-6	.	TRBV19	ASSSLGAGANVLT
TRBJ2-7	.	TRBV12-3/TRBV12-4	ASSPDSGEQY
TRBJ2-5	.	TRBV24-1	ATSEHLQETQY
TRBJ1-6	.	TRBV15	ATSSDRTAGSPLH
TRBJ2-1	.	TRBV5-6	ASSLAGSGEQF
TRBJ1-1	.	TRBV5-1	ASSYREFNTEAF
TRBJ1-3	.	TRBV19	ASSPGGNTIY
TRBJ2-7	TRBD1	TRBV27	ASSSYRGGEQY
TRBJ2-5	TRBD2	TRBV6-2/TRBV6-3	ASSSGLAEVETQY
TRBJ2-7	.	TRBV28	ATMSEQY
TRBJ2-3	TRBD1	TRBV29-1	SVGVTGNTDTQY
TRBJ1-3	.	TRBV5-1	ASSLEGITGNTIY
TRBJ2-5	TRBD2	TRBV6-5	ASSYSLRSGGAETQY
TRBJ2-7	TRBD1	TRBV4-3	ASSQDPTGGYEQY